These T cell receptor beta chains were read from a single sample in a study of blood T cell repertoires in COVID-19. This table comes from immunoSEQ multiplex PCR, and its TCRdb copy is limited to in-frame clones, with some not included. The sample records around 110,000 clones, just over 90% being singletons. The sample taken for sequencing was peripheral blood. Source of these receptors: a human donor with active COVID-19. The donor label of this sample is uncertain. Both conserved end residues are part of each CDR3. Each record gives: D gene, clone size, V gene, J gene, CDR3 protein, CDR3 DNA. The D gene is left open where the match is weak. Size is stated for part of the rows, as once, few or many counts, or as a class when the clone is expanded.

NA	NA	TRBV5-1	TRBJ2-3	CASSPGVKDTQYF	TGCGCCAGCAGCCCGGGGGTCAAAGATACGCAGTATTTT
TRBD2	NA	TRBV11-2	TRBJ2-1	CASSFGGGSYNEQFF	TGTGCCAGCAGCTTTGGCGGGGGCTCCTACAATGAGCAGTTCTTC
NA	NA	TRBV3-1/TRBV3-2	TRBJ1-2	CASSQALSGYGYTF	TGTGCCAGCAGCCAAGCCCTTTCGGGCTATGGCTACACCTTC
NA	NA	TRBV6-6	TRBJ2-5	CASSPGLQIMNF	TGTGCCAGCAGTCCCGGACTGCAAATAATGAACTTC
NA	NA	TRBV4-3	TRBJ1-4	CASSQAGNEKLFF	TGCGCCAGCAGCCAAGCCGGGAATGAAAAACTGTTTTTT
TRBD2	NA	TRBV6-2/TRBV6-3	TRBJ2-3	CASSYPAGGQTDTQYF	TGTGCCAGCAGTTACCCAGCGGGGGGCCAAACAGATACGCAGTATTTT
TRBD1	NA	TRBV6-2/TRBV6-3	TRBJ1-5	CASSYGGTGGSQPQHF	TGTGCCAGCAGTTACGGCGGGACAGGGGGCAGTCAGCCCCAGCATTTT
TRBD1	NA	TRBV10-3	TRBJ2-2	CAIRRGRTGENGELFF	TGTGCCATCCGTCGGGGTCGGACAGGGGAAAACGGGGAGCTGTTTTTT
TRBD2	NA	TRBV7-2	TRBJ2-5	CASRFLMGGTETQYF	TGTGCCAGCAGATTTTTAATGGGGGGGACAGAGACCCAGTACTTC
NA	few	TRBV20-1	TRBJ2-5	CSARPVGAQYF	TGCAGTGCTCGCCCCGTGGGCGCCCAGTACTTC
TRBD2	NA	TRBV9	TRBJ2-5	CASSVEGAGDQETQYF	TGTGCCAGCAGCGTAGAAGGGGCGGGGGACCAAGAGACCCAGTACTTC
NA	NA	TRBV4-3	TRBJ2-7	CASSQDRSRYEQYF	TGCGCCAGCAGCCAAGATCGGTCTAGATACGAGCAGTACTTC
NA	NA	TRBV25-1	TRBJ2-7	CASSRQGLMIYEQYF	TGTGCCAGCAGCCGACAAGGACTGATGATCTACGAGCAGTACTTC
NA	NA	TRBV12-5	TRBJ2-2	CASGLVVGAIHANTGELFF	TGTGCTAGTGGTTTGGTGGTGGGGGCGATACATGCGAACACCGGGGAGCTGTTTTTT
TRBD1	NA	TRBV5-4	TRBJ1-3	CASSLDRGSGNTIYF	TGTGCCAGCAGCTTGGACAGGGGCTCTGGAAACACCATATATTTT
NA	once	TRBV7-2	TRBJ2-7	CASSLVVTGVGEQYF	TGTGCCAGCAGCTTAGTGGTCACGGGGGTGGGGGAGCAGTACTTC
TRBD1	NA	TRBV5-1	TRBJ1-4	CASRRGTDQQKLFF	TGCGCCAGCAGAAGAGGGACAGATCAGCAAAAACTGTTTTTT
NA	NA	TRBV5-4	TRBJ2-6	CASSSLRDTGSGANVLTF	TGTGCCAGCAGCTCACTCCGGGACACGGGCTCTGGGGCCAACGTCCTGACTTTC
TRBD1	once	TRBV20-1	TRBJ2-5	CSASGTAQETQYF	TGCAGTGCTAGTGGGACAGCCCAAGAGACCCAGTACTTC
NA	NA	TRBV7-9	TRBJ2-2	CASSRGTVNTPNTGELFF	TGTGCCAGCAGCCGGGGAACAGTGAACACTCCGAACACCGGGGAGCTGTTTTTT
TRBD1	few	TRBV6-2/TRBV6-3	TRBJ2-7	CASSSTGTETYEQYF	TGTGCCAGCAGTTCCACCGGGACAGAGACCTACGAGCAGTACTTC
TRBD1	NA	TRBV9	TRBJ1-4	CASSADRDNEKLFF	TGTGCCAGCAGCGCTGACAGGGATAATGAAAAACTGTTTTTT
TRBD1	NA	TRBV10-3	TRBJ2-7	CAISRLGQGSSYEQYF	TGTGCCATCAGTCGATTGGGACAGGGGTCCTCCTACGAGCAGTACTTC
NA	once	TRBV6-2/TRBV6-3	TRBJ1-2	CASSYVDDVWQNYGYTF	TGTGCCAGCAGTTACGTCGATGATGTGTGGCAGAACTATGGCTACACCTTC
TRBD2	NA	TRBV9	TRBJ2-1	CASSETLGRTSGGLDEQFF	TGTGCCAGCAGCGAAACGCTCGGTAGGACTAGCGGGGGGTTGGATGAGCAGTTCTTC
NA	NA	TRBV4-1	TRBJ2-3	CASSQMAEDTQYF	TGCGCCAGCAGCCAAATGGCGGAAGATACGCAGTATTTT
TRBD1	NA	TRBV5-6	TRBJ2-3	CASSFFRDRGTDTQYF	TGTGCCAGCAGCTTTTTTCGGGACAGGGGCACAGATACGCAGTATTTT
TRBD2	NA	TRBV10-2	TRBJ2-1	CASSEYQRGSYNEQFF	TGCGCCAGCAGTGAGTATCAGCGGGGGTCCTACAATGAGCAGTTCTTC
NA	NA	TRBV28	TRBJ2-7	CASSPGGGRMMQYF	TGTGCCAGCAGCCCTGGGGGCGGCCGTATGATGCAGTACTTC
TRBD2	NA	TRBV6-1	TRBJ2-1	CASSEGWEREYNEQFF	TGTGCCAGCAGTGAAGGTTGGGAGCGGGAATACAATGAGCAGTTCTTC
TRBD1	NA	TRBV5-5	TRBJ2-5	CASSLVGQGYQETQYF	TGTGCCAGCAGCTTGGTTGGACAGGGATACCAAGAGACCCAGTACTTC
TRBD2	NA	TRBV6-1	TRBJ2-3	CASSVRLAGGPTDTQYF	TGTGCCAGCAGTGTTCGACTAGCGGGGGGGCCTACAGATACGCAGTATTTT
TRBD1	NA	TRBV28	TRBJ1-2	CASSLGARGFSYGYTF	TGTGCCAGCAGTTTAGGGGCCAGGGGGTTTAGCTATGGCTACACCTTC
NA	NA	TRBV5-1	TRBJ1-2	CASSPGGGANYGYTF	TGCGCCAGCAGCCCTGGGGGGGGAGCTAACTATGGCTACACCTTC
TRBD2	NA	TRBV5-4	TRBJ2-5	CASSDPTSGGQETQYF	TGTGCCAGCAGCGATCCGACTAGCGGGGGGCAAGAGACCCAGTACTTC
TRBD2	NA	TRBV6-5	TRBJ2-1	CASRPTSGGPYEQFF	TGTGCCAGCAGGCCGACTAGCGGGGGGCCGTATGAGCAGTTCTTC
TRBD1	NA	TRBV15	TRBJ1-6	CATSRGTGVRSPLHF	TGTGCCACCAGCAGGGGGACAGGGGTTAGATCACCCCTCCACTTT
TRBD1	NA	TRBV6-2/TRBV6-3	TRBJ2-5	CASSPTGGVGETQYF	TGTGCCAGCAGTCCAACAGGGGGCGTGGGAGAGACCCAGTACTTC
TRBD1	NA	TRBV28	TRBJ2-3	CASSDRDRVTDTQYF	TGTGCCAGCAGCGACCGGGACAGGGTAACAGATACGCAGTATTTT
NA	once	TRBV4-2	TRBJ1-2	CASSQVRTDNYGYTF	TGTGCCAGCAGCCAAGTTAGAACAGACAACTATGGCTACACCTTC
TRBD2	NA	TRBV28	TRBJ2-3	CARSRGGAGGTDTQYF	TGTGCCCGCAGCCGGGGGGGGGCAGGGGGCACAGATACGCAGTATTTT
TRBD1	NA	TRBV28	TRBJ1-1	CASSPVRGLRTVAEAFF	TGTGCCAGCAGCCCCGTTAGGGGGCTCCGCACAGTGGCTGAAGCTTTCTTT
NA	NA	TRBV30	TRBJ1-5	CAWRLTAGQPQHF	TGTGCCTGGAGACTGACTGCGGGTCAGCCCCAGCATTTT
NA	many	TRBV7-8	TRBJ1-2	CASSLGDTGSYGYTF	TGTGCCAGCAGCTTAGGGGACACCGGCTCTTATGGCTACACCTTC
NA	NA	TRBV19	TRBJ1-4	CASRGLSATNEKLFF	TGTGCCAGTAGGGGACTGAGTGCAACTAATGAAAAACTGTTTTTT
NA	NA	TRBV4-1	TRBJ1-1	CASSQDGRQDLHTEAFF	TGCGCCAGCAGCCAAGATGGGAGACAGGATCTTCACACTGAAGCTTTCTTT
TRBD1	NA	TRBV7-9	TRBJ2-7	CASRETGRGYYEQYF	TGTGCCAGCAGGGAGACAGGGAGAGGATACTACGAGCAGTACTTC
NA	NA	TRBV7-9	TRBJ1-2	CASSRTGSSNYGYTF	TGTGCCAGCAGCAGAACAGGGAGCTCGAACTATGGCTACACCTTC
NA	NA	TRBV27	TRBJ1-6	CASSGPIWDSPLHF	TGTGCCAGCAGTGGGCCTATCTGGGATTCACCCCTCCACTTT
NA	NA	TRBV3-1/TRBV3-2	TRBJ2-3	CASSPGLPTDTQYF	TGTGCCAGCAGCCCGGGACTTCCCACAGATACGCAGTATTTT